This T cell receptor (beta chain) was observed in a study of graft-versus-host responses after intestinal transplantation. On this clone: Its antigen is unknown.

Method: immunoSEQ multiplex PCR; TCRdb's copy keeps in-frame clones and lacks some. The data hold fewer than 120,000 clones, with just under 95% observed a single time. The CDR3 has 15 residues. The germline CDR1 and CDR2 sequences are MNHEY and SMNVEV (reference sequence). Deletions cut 6 bases from V and 5 bases from J, with 19 bases between. V and J are TRBV27 and TRBJ2-5; perhaps TRBD2 as D (6 bases). The clonotype was recovered from a human donor who received an intestinal transplant. The sample was unstimulated CD8+ T cells sorted from spleen or lymph node cells, taken before intestinal transplant. CDR3 nucleotides: TGTGCCAGCAGCCTAACCGGGGGAGCGGGCGAGACCCAGTACTTC. Amino acid sequence: CASSLTGGAGETQYF.